This T cell receptor beta chain stems from a study of identical twins. This clonotype was observed at least ten times. Germline CDR1 and CDR2: SGHVS and FQNEAQ. The CDR3 loop spans 16 amino acids. Unmatched junction bases numbered 16, after V lost 4 bases and J lost 7 bases. A single record per CDR3 protein comes from TCRdb applying MiXCR to the 5' RACE reads. Among about 450,000 distinct CDR3 sequences listed, approximately 17% were seen once. Material: naive T cells sorted from blood. The V call is TRBV7-8, the J call TRBJ2-7; 7 bases match TRBD2. The TCR originated in a man aged 50 to 60 in good health. Written as DNA, the CDR3 is TGTGCCAGCAGCTCCGATTTGGGGAGGGCCTTCTTTGAGCAGTACTTC. This gives the protein CASSSDLGRAFFEQYF.